Presented here are 13 T cell receptor beta chains from one specimen sequenced in a study of cytotoxic CD8 clonotypes in ibrutinib-treated CLL (dated by TCRdb to about 2021). The method behind the library was the immunoSEQ multiplex PCR assay. TCRdb's version of the immuneACCESS table is confined to in-frame rearrangements and falls short of the full clone set. An unresolved V gene accounts for under half of the shortfall where checked; the remainder is of unknown origin. This sample has around 300,000 clones in its table, and approximately 80% of those were observed once. Over 5% of the sample lies in the top ten. The sequenced sample was PBMCs, obtained before ibrutinib treatment. Source of these receptors: a human donor with chronic lymphocytic leukemia.

The chain uses TRBV4-1 and TRBJ2-1; TRBD2 agrees at 7 bases. The CDR3 contains 16 residues. J gave up 0 bases and V 5 bases, and 7 bases lay outside the gene matches. Germline assignment: CDR1 MGHRA and CDR2 YSYEKL. CDR3 protein: CASSKGLPSSYNEQFF. The DNA for the CDR3 is TGCGCCAGCAGCAAGGGACTACCCTCCTCCTACAATGAGCAGTTCTTC.

The rearrangement joins TRBV18 to TRBJ2-3; D call uncertain. CDR1 is KGHSH and CDR2 is LQKENI in the germline V gene. CDR3 length: 15 residues. Trimming took off 3 bases at V and 9 bases at J, with 19 bases between the two ends. The CDR3 sequence is CASSPLVGMEHTQYF. DNA of the CDR3: TGTGCCAGCTCACCTCTCGTCGGTATGGAGCACACGCAGTATTTT.

The gene calls are TRBV5-1 and TRBJ2-2; the match to TRBD1 covers 9 bases. Germline V gene lookup returns CDR1 SGHRS and CDR2 YFSETQ. The length of the CDR3 is 14 residues. Losses at the gene ends were 0 bases for V and 6 bases for J; bases not matched to a gene: 0. Here the CDR3 reads CASSLGQGAGELFF. Written as DNA, the CDR3 is TGCGCCAGCAGCTTGGGACAGGGGGCCGGGGAGCTGTTTTTT. Based on the CDR3 plus reference TRBV5-1 and TRBJ2-2, the full variable domain is KAGVTQTPRYLIKTRGQQVTLSCSPISGHRSVSWYQQTPGQGLQFLFEYFSETQRNKGNFPGRFSGRQFSNSRSEMNVSTLELGDSALYLCASSLGQGAGELFFGEGSRLTVL.

The chain links TRBV11-2 to TRBJ2-2; TRBD1 matches 7 bases. Germline loops: CDR1 SGHAT, CDR2 FQNNGV. The CDR3 totals 17 residues. V trimming: 0 bases; J trimming: 1 base; junction bases outside the gene matches: 5. The chain's CDR3 is CASSLDRNRGNTGELFF. CDR3 nucleotide sequence: TGTGCCAGCAGCTTAGATAGGAACAGGGGGAACACCGGGGAGCTGTTTTTT.

This chain connects TRBV4-2 to TRBJ1-1, with unresolved D. V dropped 3 bases and J dropped 0 bases, with 20 bases sitting between them. The germline gives CDR1 LGHNA, CDR2 YNFKEQ. The length of the CDR3 is 18 residues. The CDR3, as DNA: TGTGCCAGCAGCCAGGAGGAGAGGCCGCAGTTTGTGAACACTGAAGCTTTCTTT. It specifies CASSQEERPQFVNTEAFF.

This chain uses TRBV5-1 with TRBJ1-2; D is uncertain. Trimming took off 4 bases at V and 5 bases at J, with 9 bases between the two ends. CDR1 is SGHRS and CDR2 is YFSETQ in the germline V gene. The CDR3 covers 12 residues. The CDR3 sequence is CASSPSRYGYTF. DNA for the CDR3: TGCGCCAGCAGCCCGTCGCGGTATGGCTACACCTTC.

This sequence joins TRBV6-5 and TRBJ1-3, with D perhaps TRBD1 (5 bases). V was pared by 5 bases and J by 9 bases, with 20 bases between. The germline CDR1 and CDR2 sequences are MNHEY and SVGAGI. The length of the CDR3 is 15 residues. This chain's CDR3 is CASSPWGEGRSTIYF. The DNA of the CDR3 is TGTGCCAGCAGTCCTTGGGGCGAGGGTCGAAGCACCATATATTTT.

V gene TRBV9 combines with J gene TRBJ2-1; 14 bases match TRBD2. The CDR3 consists of 16 residues. Germline CDR1 is SGDLS and CDR2 is YYNGEE. J was trimmed by 4 bases and V by 7 bases; bases with no gene match: 7. CDR3 nucleotides: TGTGCCAGCGGCACCGGGACTAGCGGGGGATACAATGAGCAGTTCTTC. Protein sequence: CASGTGTSGGYNEQFF.

This chain uses TRBV5-1 with TRBJ2-3, with TRBD1 as a possible D gene (6 bases). V lost 0 bases and J 4 bases, leaving 12 bases between the germline ends. This CDR3 has 15 amino acids. Germline CDR1 reads SGHRS; CDR2 reads YFSETQ. CDR3 sequence reads: CASSLDRGKPDTQYF. CDR3 nucleotides: TGCGCCAGCAGCTTGGATAGGGGGAAACCAGATACGCAGTATTTT.

This clone has a handful of counts. V usage is TRBV28 and J usage is TRBJ2-6, with 10 bases matching TRBD2. The CDR3 covers 16 residues. CDR1 and CDR2 (germline): MDHEN, SYDVKM. Trimming removed 5 bases from V and 3 bases from J; junction bases left unmatched: 4. The CDR3 nucleotides read TGTGCCAGCAGTCCTAGCGGGAGTTATGGGGCCAACGTCCTGACTTTC. It codes for CASSPSGSYGANVLTF.

The chain carries TRBV7-9 and TRBJ2-1, with 7 bases identical to TRBD2. CDR3 length equals 16 residues. CDR1 SEHNR and CDR2 FQNEAQ come from the germline V gene (reference sequence). V lost 0 bases, J lost 0 bases, and 2 bases stayed unmatched. The CDR3 region has the DNA TGTGCCAGCAGCTTAGCTCGCGGGAGCTCCTACAATGAGCAGTTCTTC. Residues: CASSLARGSSYNEQFF.

The CDR3 nucleotides read TGTGCCAGTAGTATGGCGGGAGGGCGGTACAATGAGCAGTTCTTC. Its protein is CASSMAGGRYNEQFF. This chain uses TRBV19 with TRBJ2-1; 9 bases are shared with TRBD2. This CDR3 is 15 amino acids long. The junction had 4 bases not matched to a gene; V was cut back by 3 bases and J by 4 bases. CDR1 LNHDA and CDR2 SQIVND come from the germline V gene (reference sequence).

V and J are TRBV4-2 and TRBJ2-1, with D tentatively TRBD2 (6 bases). From germline, CDR1 is LGHNA and CDR2 YNFKEQ. The CDR3 loop spans 14 amino acids. With 0 bases removed from V and 8 bases from J, the gap between germline ends came to 11 bases. CDR3 in amino acids: CASSQDGRSDEQFF. CDR3 in DNA: TGTGCCAGCAGCCAAGACGGGAGAAGCGATGAGCAGTTCTTC.